One and the same sample provided the 30 T cell receptor beta chains below, sequenced in a study of metastatic and nonmetastatic thyroid tumors. Not a single patient had been given any form of treatment at any point before undergoing thyroid surgery. TCRdb re-called the PCR reads via MiXCR. The sample shows tens of thousands of clones, about an eighth of them seen only once. Source material: blood. These TCRs come from a female donor with papillary thyroid cancer or a benign thyroid nodule (not recorded which). Some clones in this sample may be carry-over from other donors' samples.

The chain is built from TRBV20-1 and TRBJ2-1; no definite D call. Germline V gene sequence: CDR1 DFQATT, CDR2 SNEGSKA (reference sequence). This CDR3 comprises 14 residues. The V gene lost 4 bases and the J gene lost 6 bases, with 16 bases spanning the gap. The CDR3 protein is CSAISSFGINEQFF. The CDR3, as DNA: TGCAGTGCTATTTCTAGTTTTGGGATCAATGAGCAGTTCTTC.

This clone was detected many times. V is TRBV28 and J is TRBJ2-1; D might be TRBD2 (6 bases). The length of the CDR3 is 13 residues. The V end was cut by 2 bases, the J end by 12 bases, with 14 bases between. Germline V gives CDR1 MDHEN, CDR2 SYDVKM. The CDR3 loop reads CASSLAEASVQFF. The CDR3 DNA is TGTGCCAGCAGTTTAGCGGAAGCTAGCGTGCAGTTCTTC.

CDR3 sequence reads: CASGWTSEAQYF. The CDR3 DNA reads TGCGCCAGCGGGTGGACTAGTGAGGCCCAGTACTTC. The V gene is TRBV5-1, the J gene TRBJ2-5; 7 nucleotides align to TRBD2. The CDR3 totals 12 residues. The germline V gene has CDR1 SGHRS and CDR2 YFSETQ. Trimming took 7 bases from V and 9 from J; bases not matched to a gene: 9.

This clone has a count of ten or more. The genes are TRBV2 and TRBJ2-7; TRBD1 is a possible D gene (7 bases). Looked up from germline, CDR1 is SNHLY and CDR2 is FYNNEI. Trimming stripped 5 bases from V and 6 bases from J, with 20 bases between. This CDR3 is built from 15 residues. CDR3: CASSWTGREVGEQYF. DNA for the CDR3: TGTGCCAGCAGTTGGACAGGTAGGGAGGTCGGCGAGCAGTACTTC.

Many counts were recorded for this clone. V usage is TRBV6-2 or TRBV6-3 and J usage is TRBJ2-2; D gene ambiguous. Trimming left V 2 bases short and J 6 bases short, with 16 bases between. CDR1 is MNHEY, CDR2 SVGEGT, per germline. CDR3 size: 16 residues. The DNA for the CDR3 is TGTGCCAGCAGTTACCGGCCCATCAGCCCCCCCGGGGAGCTGTTTTTT. Protein sequence: CASSYRPISPPGELFF.

This clone has ten or more counts. The gene calls are TRBV28 and TRBJ1-5; 11 nucleotides agree with TRBD1. V trimming: 4 bases; J trimming: 0 bases; junction bases outside the gene matches: 8. There are 18 residues in the CDR3. Germline V gives CDR1 MDHEN, CDR2 SYDVKM. The CDR3 DNA follows: TGTGCCAGCAGTTCACGGACAGGGGGCATCTATAGCAATCAGCCCCAGCATTTT. Protein: CASSSRTGGIYSNQPQHF.

This clone has ten or more counts. This sequence may be a read error, since a much larger clone differs from it by one base. In DNA form, the CDR3 reads TGTGCCCGGAGTGAACAGGGCGCGGGGGAGCTGTTTTTT. Its translation: CARSEQGAGELFF. This rearrangement joins TRBV30 to TRBJ2-2; D is perhaps TRBD1 (6 bases). The CDR3 extends over 13 amino acids. Germline V gene data show CDR1 as GTSNPN and CDR2 as SVGIG (reference sequence). Based on the CDR3 plus reference TRBV30 and TRBJ2-2, the full variable domain is SQTIHQWPATLVQPVGSPLSLECTVEGTSNPNLYWYRQAAGRGLQLLFYSVGIGQISSEVPQNLSASRPQDRQFILSSKKLLLSDSGFYLCARSEQGAGELFFGEGSRLTVL.

This clone was observed many times. V gene TRBV6-2 or TRBV6-3 combines with J gene TRBJ1-2, with 7 positions matching TRBD1. The CDR3 spans 18 residues. CDR1 and CDR2 from the germline V gene are MNHEY and SVGEGT. Trimming took 6 bases from V and 1 from J; bases not matched to a gene: 17. CDR3 sequence: CASRRPQGFAGLNYGYTF. CDR3 sequence (DNA): TGTGCCAGCAGAAGACCACAGGGGTTCGCCGGGCTTAACTATGGCTACACCTTC.

In regard to this clone: Other DNA sequences within the sample encode an identical CDR3. The V gene is TRBV5-4, the J gene TRBJ2-1; D remains unclear. CDR3 length: 14 amino acids. Between the trimmed V and J ends, which lost 1 base and 9 bases, there was a span of 14 bases. Germline V gene sequence: CDR1 SGHNT, CDR2 YYREEE (reference sequence). The CDR3 DNA reads as TGTGCCAGCAGCTTGAACCTCCCGGGTGCTGAGCAGTTCTTC. Translating it yields CASSLNLPGAEQFF.

This clone was picked up many times. The chain employs TRBV28 and TRBJ2-7; 7 nucleotides agree with TRBD1. The CDR3 contains 13 residues. The junction had 3 bases not matched to a gene; V was cut back by 3 bases and J by 4 bases. Germline lookup yields CDR1 MDHEN and CDR2 SYDVKM. The CDR3 spells CASSLGRGYEQYF. The CDR3 nucleotides are TGTGCCAGCAGTTTGGGCAGGGGGTACGAGCAGTACTTC.

This clone occurred many times. The chain recombines TRBV20-1 with TRBJ1-2; no reliable D call. The CDR3 is 13 residues long. Trimming shortened V by 4 bases and J by 0 bases, and 9 bases separated the two germline ends. Germline V CDR1 and CDR2: DFQATT, SNEGSKA (reference sequence). The CDR3 reads CSANAAANYGYTF. DNA of the CDR3: TGCAGTGCTAATGCAGCAGCTAACTATGGCTACACCTTC.

This chain uses TRBV5-4 with TRBJ1-1; tentatively, D is TRBD1 (6 bases). Germline V gives CDR1 SGHNT, CDR2 YYREEE (reference sequence). Trimming pared 5 bases from V and 2 bases from J, leaving 13 bases between. The CDR3 extends over 14 amino acids. CDR3 nucleotides: TGTGCCAGCAGATCGGACAGAGTAAACACTGAAGCTTTCTTT. Its protein product is CASRSDRVNTEAFF.

This clone was counted ten times or more. This chain uses TRBV2 with TRBJ1-2, with D hard to call. There are 13 residues in the CDR3. Germline V gene lookup returns CDR1 SNHLY and CDR2 FYNNEI. Trimming removed 5 bases at V and 2 bases at J, with 9 bases between. The CDR3 sequence is CASSFDGNYGYTF. For the CDR3, the DNA is TGTGCCAGCAGTTTTGACGGAAACTATGGCTACACCTTC.

This clone was counted a few times. The junction shows a germline mismatch at one end, possibly a read error. V gene TRBV27 combines with J gene TRBJ2-1; the match to TRBD2 covers 11 bases. CDR1 MNHEY and CDR2 SMNVEV come from the germline V gene (reference sequence). The CDR3 totals 15 residues. The CDR3: CASSNGTSGNNGQFF. The CDR3 region has the DNA TGTGCCAGCTCCAACGGGACTAGCGGAAACAATGGGCAGTTCTTC.

This clone has a count of ten or more. The chain employs TRBV20-1 and TRBJ1-5, with TRBD1 matching over 9 bases. From germline, CDR1 is DFQATT and CDR2 SNEGSKA (reference sequence). V was clipped by 6 bases and J by 5 bases; unmatched bases: 8. CDR3 length: 14 amino acids. DNA for the CDR3: TGCAGTGCCAAGACAGGGGGACCACATCAGCCCCAGCATTTT. Its translation is CSAKTGGPHQPQHF.

This clone occurred many times. The chain recombines TRBV29-1 with TRBJ2-7; 7 nucleotides line up with TRBD1. CDR3 length: 12 residues. The germline CDR1 and CDR2 sequences are SQVTM and ANQGSEA. The DNA of the CDR3 is TGCAGTGTGGGGGACAGCTCCTACGAGCAGTACTTC. It codes for CSVGDSSYEQYF.

This clone was counted ten times or more. J is TRBJ2-4 and V is TRBV6-2 or TRBV6-3; D unresolved. The germline CDR1 and CDR2 sequences are MNHEY and SVGEGT. The CDR3 consists of 17 residues. V was pared by 8 bases and J by 0 bases, with 20 bases between. Here the CDR3 reads CASQKRSAALAKNIQYF. The CDR3 nucleotides are TGTGCCAGCCAAAAAAGGTCAGCAGCCCTAGCCAAAAACATTCAGTACTTC.

This clone has ten or more counts. The chain employs TRBV15 and TRBJ2-7, with TRBD2 as a possible D gene (6 bases). The CDR3 length is 17 residues. CDR1 and CDR2 (germline): LNHNV, YYDKDF (reference sequence). Trimming pared 3 bases from V and 5 bases from J, leaving 23 bases between. The CDR3 DNA sequence: TGTGCCACCAGCAGGGAAAGGGGACGCGGGGTATTAGACGAGCAGTACTTC. Its translation: CATSRERGRGVLDEQYF.

This clone appeared many times. The rearrangement links TRBV19 to TRBJ2-5, with D possibly being TRBD1 (6 bases). With 6 bases removed from V and 1 base from J, the gap between germline ends came to 12 bases. Germline V gene lookup returns CDR1 LNHDA and CDR2 SQIVND (reference sequence). The CDR3 is made up of 14 amino acids. The CDR3 DNA reads TGTGCCAGTAGAGCGGACAGACTCCAAGAGACCCAGTACTTC. Protein: CASRADRLQETQYF.

Many counts were recorded for this clone. The chain recombines TRBV7-6 with TRBJ2-2; D may match TRBD1 or TRBD2 (5 bases each). The CDR3 is made up of 14 amino acids. V dropped 5 bases and J dropped 2 bases, with 9 bases sitting between them. Germline V gene sequence: CDR1 SGHVS, CDR2 FNYEAQ. The CDR3 DNA is TGTGCCAGCAGCCGGGACGTAAACACCGGGGAGCTGTTTTTT. Its translation: CASSRDVNTGELFF.

This clone showed up just once. The chain combines TRBV6-2 or TRBV6-3 with TRBJ2-1; TRBD1 or TRBD2 may be the D gene (9 bases each). Trimming shortened V by 7 bases and J by 8 bases, and 33 bases separated the two germline ends. The CDR3 has 19 amino acids. Germline V gives CDR1 MNHEY, CDR2 SVGEGT. The CDR3 here is CASKTGGWGSGRHGDEQFF. CDR3 DNA sequence: TGTGCCAGCAAGACAGGGGGGTGGGGTAGCGGGAGACATGGCGATGAGCAGTTCTTC.

This chain links TRBV11-2 with TRBJ2-5; 10 bases align to TRBD2. Germline V CDR1 and CDR2: SGHAT, FQNNGV. The CDR3 covers 19 residues. V shed 5 bases and J 4 bases; nucleotides not matched to a gene: 19. The CDR3: CASSPIVGGPSGSRETQYF. The CDR3 coding sequence is TGTGCCAGCAGCCCGATAGTCGGGGGGCCTAGCGGGAGTCGAGAGACCCAGTACTTC.

This clone was observed at least ten times. The V call is TRBV11-3, the J call TRBJ2-5; 10 positions match TRBD1. V shed 1 base and J 3 bases; nucleotides not matched to a gene: 2. The CDR3 is made up of 15 amino acids. Germline lookup yields CDR1 SGHNT and CDR2 YENEEA. The CDR3 region is CASSLGTGGEETQYF. For the CDR3, the DNA is TGTGCCAGCAGCTTAGGGACAGGGGGAGAAGAGACCCAGTACTTC.

This clone has only a few counts. A much larger clone lies a single base off, so this may be a read error. The V call is TRBV11-2, the J call TRBJ2-4; 12 nucleotides agree with TRBD2. CDR3 size: 19 residues. The V gene's germline CDR1 is SGHAT and CDR2 FQNNGV. The CDR3 region has the DNA TGTGCCAGCAGCCGACTAGCGGGAGCGGGGGGACTAGCCAAAAGCATTCAGTACTTC. The encoded protein is CASSRLAGAGGLAKSIQYF.

The sample holds many counts of this clone. The chain couples TRBV7-9 to TRBJ2-7, with no clear D. In germline, CDR1 is SEHNR, CDR2 FQNEAQ (reference sequence). V lost 4 bases and J lost 3, with 19 bases in between. The CDR3 sequence is 16 residues long. CDR3 amino acids: CASSSSGPLTNYEQYF. CDR3 DNA sequence: TGTGCCAGCAGCTCTTCCGGACCTCTAACCAACTACGAGCAGTACTTC.

This clone was recorded at least ten times. V is TRBV7-8 and J is TRBJ1-5, with TRBD1 matching 7 bases. The length of the CDR3 is 16 residues. Germline loops: CDR1 SGHVS, CDR2 FQNEAQ. Germline trimming cut 5 bases from V and 5 bases from J; bases unmatched to any gene: 12. The CDR3 loop is CASSARQGRTDQPQHF. The DNA of the CDR3 is TGTGCCAGCAGCGCACGACAGGGAAGAACAGATCAGCCCCAGCATTTT.

This clone was counted ten times or more. The V call is TRBV6-1, the J call TRBJ2-1; no firm D call. Germline assignment: CDR1 MNHNS and CDR2 SASEGT. The CDR3 length is 13 residues. V lost 3 bases to trimming and J lost 12 bases, with 15 bases between them. The DNA of the CDR3 is TGTGCCAGCAGTGACAACGGATGGACCCGGCAGTTCTTC. It codes for CASSDNGWTRQFF.

This clone was detected many times. V usage is TRBV2 and J usage is TRBJ1-1; D unclear. CDR1 SNHLY and CDR2 FYNNEI come from the germline V gene. CDR3 length: 12 amino acids. V dropped 8 bases and J dropped 0 bases, with 7 bases sitting between them. CDR3 protein: CASQAVNTEAFF. Written as DNA, the CDR3 is TGTGCCAGCCAGGCAGTGAACACTGAAGCTTTCTTT.

This clone was seen repeatedly, ten times or more. The gene calls are TRBV4-1 and TRBJ2-3; TRBD1 is a possible D gene (5 bases). The CDR3 consists of 14 residues. Looked up from germline, CDR1 is MGHRA and CDR2 is YSYEKL. Trimming shortened V by 4 bases and J by 5 bases, and 13 bases separated the two germline ends. The DNA of the CDR3 is TGCGCCAGCAGCCTGGACACCCTTGGAGATACGCAGTATTTT. Encoded protein: CASSLDTLGDTQYF.

This clone was seen repeatedly, ten times or more. The CDR3 loop is CARGGSGYTF. Written as DNA, the CDR3 is TGTGCCAGGGGGGGGTCTGGCTACACCTTC. The chain links TRBV30 to TRBJ1-2; a weak D match, TRBD1 (6 bases). Germline lookup yields CDR1 GTSNPN and CDR2 SVGIG (reference sequence). The CDR3 extends over 10 amino acids. V lost 8 bases and J lost 7, with 11 bases in between.